The TCR beta chain under discussion was sequenced for a study of blood T cell repertoires in COVID-19. Study as a whole: COVID-19 samples from acute and convalescent phases originated in the United States, Italy and Spain. From T cells, B-cell-depleted T cells, or PBMCs came the material, which was cDNA or gDNA.

The CDR3 sequence is 14 residues long. Germline CDR1 MNHNS, CDR2 SASEGT. Trimming cost V 3 bases and J 3 bases; bases outside gene matches: 4. In the original analysis: Cell counts per sample came from amplifying reference gene primers. Sequenced by immunoSEQ multiplex PCR; TCRdb stores in-frame clones only, minus some. V and J calls and clone size follow that table, whereas D and trimming were derived from the DNA. The table includes 200,000 to 250,000 clones, about 80% detected once. This receptor was obtained from a woman aged 55-69 years with acute or convalescent COVID-19. Sequenced input: peripheral blood. The chain carries TRBV6-1 and TRBJ1-1; 7 bases are shared with TRBD1. The CDR3 is CASSEVGGYTEAFF. The CDR3, as DNA: TGTGCCAGCAGTGAGGTAGGGGGCTACACTGAAGCTTTCTTT.